The 16 T cell receptor beta chains reported below all come from one sample, sequenced in a study of cytomegalovirus exposure and HLA in healthy donors. The PCR contained 60 Vbeta and 13 Jbeta primers. This table comes from immunoSEQ multiplex PCR, and its TCRdb copy is limited to in-frame clones, with some not included. The sample holds under 200,000 clones; around 80% are singletons and the top ten take around 8.3%. The sample was PBMCs. These receptors all come from a woman in her 40s in good health and CMV-seropositive.

The CDR3, as DNA: TGCGCCAGCAGCCAAGATGCCGGGGGGACAGATACGCAGTATTTT. This codes for CASSQDAGGTDTQYF. This chain connects TRBV4-3 to TRBJ2-3; 7 bases are a match to TRBD2. The CDR3 sequence is 15 residues long. Germline V gives CDR1 LGHNA, CDR2 YSLEER. V shed 0 bases, J shed 3 bases, and the junction held 3 bases outside the gene matches.

This rearrangement joins TRBV15 to TRBJ2-7; no clear D gene. The CDR3 loop spans 12 amino acids. Germline V gene data show CDR1 as LNHNV and CDR2 as YYDKDF (reference sequence). V was pared by 6 bases and J by 6 bases, with 12 bases between. For the CDR3, the DNA is TGTGCCACCAGTAACTATTGGTTCGAGCAGTACTTC. Translation gives CATSNYWFEQYF.

The gene calls are TRBV5-4 and TRBJ2-7; 7 nucleotides align to TRBD2. V gave up 4 bases and J gave up 6 bases; unmatched junction bases: 13. CDR1 is SGHNT and CDR2 is YYREEE in the germline V gene (reference sequence). The length of the CDR3 is 15 residues. The CDR3 loop is CASSLRDYTASEQYF. CDR3 in DNA: TGTGCCAGCAGCCTCCGGGACTACACCGCCAGCGAGCAGTACTTC.

This clone was counted a few times. V is TRBV6-1 and J is TRBJ1-2; 7 bases are a match to TRBD1. Germline V gene data show CDR1 as MNHNS and CDR2 as SASEGT. V lost 2 bases to trimming and J lost 4 bases; unmatched junction nucleotides: 1. The CDR3 runs to 13 residues. The CDR3 protein is CASSERQGYGYTF. The CDR3 DNA reads TGTGCCAGCAGTGAACGACAGGGCTATGGCTACACCTTC.

The chain combines TRBV5-1 with TRBJ2-7; a possible D gene is TRBD2 (5 bases). Germline lookup yields CDR1 SGHRS and CDR2 YFSETQ. The CDR3 is 14 residues long. V lost 5 bases and J lost 2, with 14 bases in between. Written as DNA, the CDR3 is TGCGCCAGCAGTATGGGGAGCATAACCTACGAGCAGTACTTC. Its translation: CASSMGSITYEQYF. Looking up the rest from reference TRBV5-1 and TRBJ2-7 gives the full variable domain: KAGVTQTPRYLIKTRGQQVTLSCSPISGHRSVSWYQQTPGQGLQFLFEYFSETQRNKGNFPGRFSGRQFSNSRSEMNVSTLELGDSALYLCASSMGSITYEQYFGPGTRLTVT.

The sample holds a few counts of this clone. The J gene is TRBJ2-1, the V gene TRBV2, with 7 positions matching TRBD2. The J segment lost 7 bases and the V segment lost 0 bases, leaving 3 bases of the junction unmatched. CDR1 is SNHLY and CDR2 is FYNNEI in the germline V gene. CDR3 size: 14 residues. The CDR3 is CASSEARLANEQFF. CDR3 in DNA: TGTGCCAGCAGTGAAGCGCGACTAGCAAATGAGCAGTTCTTC.

This sequence joins TRBV6-1 and TRBJ2-1, with 12 nucleotides matching TRBD2. The V gene end was trimmed by 1 base and the J gene end by 6 bases; junction bases not matched to a gene: 7. The CDR3 is 17 residues long. Germline CDR1 and CDR2: MNHNS and SASEGT. The CDR3 loop reads CASSEGPASGRANEQFF. Here the CDR3 DNA reads TGTGCCAGCAGTGAAGGGCCGGCTAGCGGGAGGGCCAATGAGCAGTTCTTC.

This clone was seen a handful of times. The chain recombines TRBV6-6 with TRBJ1-6; 9 bases line up with TRBD1. The V gene end was trimmed by 7 bases and the J gene end by 9 bases; junction bases not matched to a gene: 7. The CDR3 length is 14 residues. Germline V CDR1 and CDR2: MNHNY, SVGAGI (reference sequence). Here the CDR3 DNA reads TGTGCCAGCAACCCCACAGGGGGCGGTTCACCCCTCCACTTT. Translating it yields CASNPTGGGSPLHF.

This clone was observed a few times. The rearrangement links TRBV9 to TRBJ2-1, with 9 nucleotides matching TRBD2. This CDR3 comprises 16 residues. J was trimmed by 3 bases and V by 4 bases; bases with no gene match: 8. CDR1 and CDR2 from the germline V gene are SGDLS and YYNGEE. The CDR3: CASSSSGTGSYNEQFF. Written as DNA, the CDR3 is TGTGCCAGCAGCTCTAGCGGGACGGGTAGCTACAATGAGCAGTTCTTC. The full variable domain, with the rest looked up from reference TRBV9 and TRBJ2-1, is DSGVTQTPKHLITATGQRVTLRCSPRSGDLSVYWYQQSLDQGLQFLIQYYNGEERAKGNILERFSAQQFPDLHSELNLSSLELGDSALYFCASSSSGTGSYNEQFFGPGTRLTVL.

The chain links TRBV21-1 to TRBJ2-1; the DNA was not used to check the table's D call, TRBD1. TRBV21-1 represents a pseudogene. The CDR3 spans 14 residues. The CDR3 protein is CARLGRQGDNEQFF. CDR3 DNA: TGTGCACGGCTCGGGAGACAGGGAGATAATGAGCAGTTCTTC.

This sequence joins TRBV15 and TRBJ1-2; D gene unclear. Germline assignment: CDR1 LNHNV and CDR2 YYDKDF (reference sequence). V lost 8 bases and J 1 base, leaving 8 bases between the germline ends. This CDR3 region has 12 residues. This chain's CDR3 is CATRGVNYGYTF. CDR3 sequence (DNA): TGTGCCACCCGGGGAGTTAACTATGGCTACACCTTC.

V usage is TRBV2 and J usage is TRBJ1-5, with 9 bases identical to TRBD1. The CDR3 runs 15 residues. Looked up from germline, CDR1 is SNHLY and CDR2 is FYNNEI. J gave up 4 bases and V 5 bases, and 6 bases lay outside the gene matches. The CDR3 nucleotides read TGTGCCAGCAGTAAACAGGGGGCTACGAATCAGCCCCAGCATTTT. Encoded protein: CASSKQGATNQPQHF.

The rearrangement uses TRBV7-3 and TRBJ2-7; weak D call: TRBD1 (6 bases). V shed 5 bases and J shed 5 bases, with 19 bases lying between them. The germline gives CDR1 SGHTA, CDR2 FQGTGA. The CDR3 sequence is 15 residues long. The CDR3 here is CASSIVGTSRDEQYF. Written as DNA, the CDR3 is TGTGCCAGCAGCATCGTGGGGACAAGCCGCGACGAGCAGTACTTC.

The chain joins TRBV7-3 to TRBJ2-1; 12 positions agree with TRBD2. The V gene end was trimmed by 1 base and the J gene end by 9 bases; junction bases not matched to a gene: 10. CDR3 length equals 17 residues. In germline, CDR1 is SGHTA, CDR2 FQGTGA. The CDR3 bases are TGTGCCAGCAGCTTAATGCCGACTAGCGGGAGTGCTGGTGAGCAGTTCTTC. Translation: CASSLMPTSGSAGEQFF.

This clone was observed a few times. This chain uses TRBV6-5 with TRBJ1-1, with TRBD1 identical over 7 bases. The V segment lost 2 bases and the J segment 6 bases; nucleotides outside the gene matches: 12. The CDR3 is made up of 16 amino acids. CDR1 and CDR2 from the germline V gene are MNHEY and SVGAGI. CDR3 coding DNA: TGTGCCAGCAGTTACGGAAACAGGGGAACCGGGGCTGAAGCTTTCTTT. Its protein product is CASSYGNRGTGAEAFF.

This CDR3 reads CASSPLGARVPHEQYF. As DNA, the CDR3 is TGTGCCAGCAGCCCCCTCGGAGCGAGAGTCCCCCACGAGCAGTACTTC. The rearrangement uses TRBV7-2 and TRBJ2-7, with D uncertain. Germline loops: CDR1 SGHTA, CDR2 FQGNSA. The ends were cut back, 5 bases at V and 5 bases at J, with 22 bases in the middle. This CDR3 is built from 16 residues. Filled out from reference TRBV7-2 and TRBJ2-7, the complete variable domain reads GAGVSQSPSNKVTEKGKDVELRCDPISGHTALYWYRQSLGQGLEFLIYFQGNSAPDKSGLPSDRFSAERTGGSVSTLTIQRTQQEDSAVYLCASSPLGARVPHEQYFGPGTRLTVT.